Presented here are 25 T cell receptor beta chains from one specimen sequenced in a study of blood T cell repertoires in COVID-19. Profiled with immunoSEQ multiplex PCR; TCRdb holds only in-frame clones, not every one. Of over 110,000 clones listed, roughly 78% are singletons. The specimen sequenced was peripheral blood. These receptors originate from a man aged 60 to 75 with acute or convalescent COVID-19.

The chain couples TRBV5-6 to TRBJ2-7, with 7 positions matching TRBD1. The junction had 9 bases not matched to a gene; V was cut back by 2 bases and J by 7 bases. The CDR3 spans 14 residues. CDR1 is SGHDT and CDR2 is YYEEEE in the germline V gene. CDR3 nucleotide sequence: TGTGCCAGCAGCTTAGCAGGGGCCAGGGGGGAGCAGTACTTC. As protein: CASSLAGARGEQYF.

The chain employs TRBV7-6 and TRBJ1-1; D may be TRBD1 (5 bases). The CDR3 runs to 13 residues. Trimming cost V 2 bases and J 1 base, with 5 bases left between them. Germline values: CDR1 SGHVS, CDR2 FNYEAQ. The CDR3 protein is CASSLTGNTEAFF. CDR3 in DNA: TGTGCCAGCAGCTTAACAGGGAACACTGAAGCTTTCTTT. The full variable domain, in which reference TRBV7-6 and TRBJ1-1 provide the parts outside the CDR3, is GAGVSQSPRYKVTKRGQDVALRCDPISGHVSLYWYRQALGQGPEFLTYFNYEAQQDKSGLPNDRFSAERPEGSISTLTIQRTEQRDSAMYRCASSLTGNTEAFFGQGTRLTVV.

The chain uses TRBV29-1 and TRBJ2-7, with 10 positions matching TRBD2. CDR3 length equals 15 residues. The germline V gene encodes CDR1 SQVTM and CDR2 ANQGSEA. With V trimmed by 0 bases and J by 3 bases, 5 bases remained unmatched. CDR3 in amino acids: CSVEDLSSGSYEQYF. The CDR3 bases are TGCAGCGTTGAAGATCTGTCTAGCGGGAGCTACGAGCAGTACTTC.

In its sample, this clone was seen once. CDR3 protein: CASSLPGQGAGLPTEQYF. The CDR3 region has the DNA TGTGCCAGCAGTTTGCCGGGACAGGGGGCTGGTTTACCAACCGAGCAGTACTTC. The chain uses TRBV6-2 or TRBV6-3 and TRBJ2-7; 12 bases are shared with TRBD1. V shed 4 bases and J 6 bases; nucleotides not matched to a gene: 16. The germline V gene has CDR1 MNHEY and CDR2 SVGEGT. This CDR3 spans 18 amino acids.

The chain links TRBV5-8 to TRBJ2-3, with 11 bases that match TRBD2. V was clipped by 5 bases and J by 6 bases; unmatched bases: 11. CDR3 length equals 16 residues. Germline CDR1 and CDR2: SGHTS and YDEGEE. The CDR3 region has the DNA TGTGCCAGCAGTTCCCCGAGACTAGCGGGACTGGATACGCAGTATTTT. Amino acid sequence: CASSSPRLAGLDTQYF.

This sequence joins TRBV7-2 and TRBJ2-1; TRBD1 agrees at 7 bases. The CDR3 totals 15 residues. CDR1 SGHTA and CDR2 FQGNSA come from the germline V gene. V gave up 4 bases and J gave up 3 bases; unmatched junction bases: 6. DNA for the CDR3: TGTGCCAGCAGCTACATGGGGACAGTCTACAATGAGCAGTTCTTC. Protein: CASSYMGTVYNEQFF.

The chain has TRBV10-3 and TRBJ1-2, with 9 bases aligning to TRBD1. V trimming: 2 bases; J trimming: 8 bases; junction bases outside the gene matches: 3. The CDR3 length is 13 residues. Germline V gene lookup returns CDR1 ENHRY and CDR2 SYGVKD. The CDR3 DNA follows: TGTGCCATCAGTGAGCAGGGGACAGGGGGCTACACCTTC. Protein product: CAISEQGTGGYTF.

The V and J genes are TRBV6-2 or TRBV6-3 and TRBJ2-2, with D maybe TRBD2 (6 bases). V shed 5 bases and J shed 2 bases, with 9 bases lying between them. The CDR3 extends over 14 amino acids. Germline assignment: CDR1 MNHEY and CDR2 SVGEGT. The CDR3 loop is CASSLGLNTGELFF. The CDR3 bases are TGTGCCAGCAGTCTGGGACTTAACACCGGGGAGCTGTTTTTT.

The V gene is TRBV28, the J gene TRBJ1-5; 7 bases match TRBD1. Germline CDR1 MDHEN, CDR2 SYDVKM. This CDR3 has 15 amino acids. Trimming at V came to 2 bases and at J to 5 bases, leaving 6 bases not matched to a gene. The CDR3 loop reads CASSLNSGGYQPQHF. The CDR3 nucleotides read TGTGCCAGCAGTTTAAATTCAGGGGGGTATCAGCCCCAGCATTTT.

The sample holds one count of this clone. CDR3 residues: CASSLGPRGQGANEQFF. The CDR3 coding sequence is TGTGCCAGCTCACTTGGGCCCCGAGGACAGGGGGCGAATGAGCAGTTCTTC. The chain joins TRBV18 to TRBJ2-1; 11 nucleotides agree with TRBD1. In germline, CDR1 is KGHSH, CDR2 LQKENI. CDR3 length: 17 amino acids. After removal of 4 bases from V and 7 bases from J, the junction contained 12 bases not matched to a gene.

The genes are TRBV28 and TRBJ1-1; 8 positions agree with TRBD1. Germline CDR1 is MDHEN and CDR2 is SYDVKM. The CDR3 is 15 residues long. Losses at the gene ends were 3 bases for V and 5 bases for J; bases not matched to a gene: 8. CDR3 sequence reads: CASSLASGGRTEAFF. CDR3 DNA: TGTGCCAGCAGTTTGGCCTCAGGGGGCAGGACTGAAGCTTTCTTT.

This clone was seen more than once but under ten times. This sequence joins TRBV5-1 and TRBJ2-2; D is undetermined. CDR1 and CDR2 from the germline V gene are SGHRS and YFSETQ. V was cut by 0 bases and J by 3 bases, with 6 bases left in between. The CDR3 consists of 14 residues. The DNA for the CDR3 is TGCGCCAGCAGCTTGGTCCAGGACACCGGGGAGCTGTTTTTT. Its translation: CASSLVQDTGELFF.

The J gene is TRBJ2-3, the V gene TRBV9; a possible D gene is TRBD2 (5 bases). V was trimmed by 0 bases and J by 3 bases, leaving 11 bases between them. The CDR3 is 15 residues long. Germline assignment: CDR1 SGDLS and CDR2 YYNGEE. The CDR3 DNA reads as TGTGCCAGCAGCGTAGGAGGGTTCGGGACAGATACGCAGTATTTT. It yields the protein CASSVGGFGTDTQYF.

The CDR3 loop is CASSYKKGGGYTF. CDR3 nucleotide sequence: TGTGCCAGCAGTTACAAGAAGGGAGGTGGCTACACCTTC. The chain links TRBV6-2 or TRBV6-3 to TRBJ1-2; D uncertain. Germline lookup yields CDR1 MNHEY and CDR2 SVGEGT. The CDR3 has 13 amino acids. The ends were cut back, 2 bases at V and 7 bases at J, with 11 bases in the middle.

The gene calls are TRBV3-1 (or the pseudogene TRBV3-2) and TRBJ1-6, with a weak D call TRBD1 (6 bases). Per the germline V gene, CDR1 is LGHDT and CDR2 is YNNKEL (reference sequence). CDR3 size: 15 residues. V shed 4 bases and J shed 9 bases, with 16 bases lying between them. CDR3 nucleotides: TGTGCCAGCAGCCCGGGACAAACCAGGGCTTCACCCCTCCACTTT. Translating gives CASSPGQTRASPLHF.

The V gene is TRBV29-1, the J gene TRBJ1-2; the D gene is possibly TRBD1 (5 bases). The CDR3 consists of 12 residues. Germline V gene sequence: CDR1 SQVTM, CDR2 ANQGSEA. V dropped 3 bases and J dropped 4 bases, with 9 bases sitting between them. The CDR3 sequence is CSVEQGVYGYTF. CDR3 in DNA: TGCAGCGTTGAGCAAGGGGTCTATGGCTACACCTTC.

The CDR3 DNA follows: TGTGCCAGCAGCCTTCTAGCGGGAGATGGCACCGGGGAGCTGTTTTTT. Translating it yields CASSLLAGDGTGELFF. The chain links TRBV4-2 to TRBJ2-2, with 10 bases fitting TRBD2. This CDR3 has 16 amino acids. The V gene end was trimmed by 4 bases and the J gene end by 4 bases; junction bases not matched to a gene: 6. CDR1 is LGHNA, CDR2 YNFKEQ, per germline.

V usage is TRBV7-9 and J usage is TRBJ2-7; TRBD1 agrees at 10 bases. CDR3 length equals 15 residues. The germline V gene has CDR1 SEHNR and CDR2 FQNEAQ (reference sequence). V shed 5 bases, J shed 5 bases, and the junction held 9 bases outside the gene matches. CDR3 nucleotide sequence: TGTGCCAGCAGCGGATGGGACAGGGGAGGGGACGAGCAGTACTTC. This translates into CASSGWDRGGDEQYF.

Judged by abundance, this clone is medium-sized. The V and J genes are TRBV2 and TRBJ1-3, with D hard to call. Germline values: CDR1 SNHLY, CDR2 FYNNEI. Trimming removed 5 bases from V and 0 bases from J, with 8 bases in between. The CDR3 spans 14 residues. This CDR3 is CASSQVFSGNTIYF. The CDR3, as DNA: TGTGCCAGCAGTCAGGTTTTCTCTGGAAACACCATATATTTT.

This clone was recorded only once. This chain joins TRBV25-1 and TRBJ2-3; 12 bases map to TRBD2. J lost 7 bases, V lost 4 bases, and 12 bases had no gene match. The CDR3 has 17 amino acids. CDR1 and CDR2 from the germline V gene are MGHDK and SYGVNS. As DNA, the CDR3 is TGTGCCAGCAGTGCGCCCCAACTAGCGGGAGGAGGGCATACGCAGTATTTT. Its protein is CASSAPQLAGGGHTQYF.

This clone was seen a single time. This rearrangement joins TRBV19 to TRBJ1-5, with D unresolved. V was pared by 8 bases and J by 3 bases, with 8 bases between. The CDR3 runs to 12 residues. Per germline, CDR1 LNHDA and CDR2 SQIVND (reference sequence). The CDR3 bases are TGTGCCAGTTCCGTCCCCAATCAGCCCCAGCATTTT. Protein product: CASSVPNQPQHF. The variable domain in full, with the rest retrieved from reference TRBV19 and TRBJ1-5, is DGGITQSPKYLFRKEGQNVTLSCEQNLNHDAMYWYRQDPGQGLRLIYYSQIVNDFQKGDIAEGYSVSREKKESFPLTVTSAQKNPTAFYLCASSVPNQPQHFGDGTRLSIL.

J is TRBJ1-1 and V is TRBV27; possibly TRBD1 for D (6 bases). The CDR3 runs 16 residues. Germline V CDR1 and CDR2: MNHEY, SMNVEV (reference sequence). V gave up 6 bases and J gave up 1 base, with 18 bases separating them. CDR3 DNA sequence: TGTGCCAGCAGCCCAGGGGCGTGGGACCGGAACACTGAAGCTTTCTTT. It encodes CASSPGAWDRNTEAFF.

CDR3 nucleotides: TGTGCCAGCAGCCAATGGACAGGGGACTACGAGCAGTACTTC. Protein: CASSQWTGDYEQYF. V usage is TRBV7-8 and J usage is TRBJ2-7; 9 bases line up with TRBD1. The germline CDR1 and CDR2 sequences are SGHVS and FQNEAQ. Losses at the gene ends were 5 bases for V and 3 bases for J; bases not matched to a gene: 5. CDR3 length: 14 amino acids.

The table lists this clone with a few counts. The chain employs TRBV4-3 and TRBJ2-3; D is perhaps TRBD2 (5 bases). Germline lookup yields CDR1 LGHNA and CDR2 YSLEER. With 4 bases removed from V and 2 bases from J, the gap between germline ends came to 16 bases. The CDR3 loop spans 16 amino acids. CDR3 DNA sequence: TGCGCCAGCAGCCCCACCCGAGACTACTCCACAGATACGCAGTATTTT. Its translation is CASSPTRDYSTDTQYF.

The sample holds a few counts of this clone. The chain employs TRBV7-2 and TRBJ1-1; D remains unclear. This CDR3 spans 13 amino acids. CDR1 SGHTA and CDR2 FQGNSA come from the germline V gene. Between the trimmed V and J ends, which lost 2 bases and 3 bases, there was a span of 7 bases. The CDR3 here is CASSLLSDTEAFF. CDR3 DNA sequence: TGTGCCAGCAGCTTACTCTCTGACACTGAAGCTTTCTTT.